This T cell receptor (beta chain) was identified during a study of cytomegalovirus exposure and HLA in healthy donors. About this clone: The antigen is undetermined. At one end the junction does not follow the germline gene, possibly because of a read error.

The study ran its PCR with 60 Vbeta and 13 Jbeta primers. The method was immunoSEQ multiplex PCR; TCRdb's version includes in-frame clones alone and lacks a portion of them. The table lists over 150,000 clones, 82% of them singletons, with about 0.1% in the top ten. Findings and caveats of the study: Presence/absence comparisons presumed near-even sequencing depth among donors.

CDR1 and CDR2 from the germline V gene are SEHNR and FQNEAQ (reference sequence). The CDR3 spans 17 residues. The TCR sequence derives from a boy between 2 and 10 years old in good health and CMV-seronegative. Source material: PBMCs. This chain connects TRBV7-9 to TRBJ1-2; a weak D match, TRBD1 (5 bases). The CDR3 spells CSSSFKRHNMGLYGYTF. The CDR3 DNA reads as TGTTCCAGCAGCTTCAAGCGTCATAATATGGGGCTCTATGGCTACACCTTC.